This TCR beta chain came from a study of T-cell reconstitution after alpha-beta-depleted transplantation in children. The CDR3 has 17 amino acids. The germline V and J ends were trimmed by 1 base and 0 bases, with 16 bases remaining between them. Per the germline V gene, CDR1 is SGHDT and CDR2 is YYEEEE. This clonotype showed up just a few times. Using unique molecular identifiers, the investigators prepared the TCRbeta library. MiXCR, applied by TCRdb to the PCR reads, yields one record per CDR3 protein. The table has about 480,000 distinct CDR3 sequences, 12% seen once. The sample was PBMCs from the stem cell graft donor, taken from the stem cell graft. The clonotype was recovered from a human donor who donated a stem cell graft to a child with combined immunodeficiency. V gene TRBV5-6 combines with J gene TRBJ2-5, with TRBD1 as a possible D gene (6 bases). The CDR3: CASSLRGIGSYQETQYF. CDR3 bases: TGTGCCAGCAGCTTGAGGGGGATTGGATCGTACCAAGAGACCCAGTACTTC.